The TCR beta chain under discussion was sequenced for a study of blood T cell repertoires in COVID-19. Study-wide background: The study drew acute and convalescent COVID-19 samples from the United States, Italy and Spain. PBMCs, B-cell-depleted T cells, or T cells provided the cDNA or gDNA that made up the material.

This CDR3 is built from 13 residues. Germline V lookup: CDR1 SGHRS, CDR2 YFSETQ. Between the trimmed V and J ends, which lost 4 bases and 4 bases, there was a span of 11 bases. Original processing methods: Quantification of nucleated cells was approximated via reference gene primer amplification. The repertoire was sequenced with immunoSEQ multiplex PCR; TCRdb's copy has only in-frame clones and lacks some. V, J and clone size reflect that table, while D and trimming were determined from the DNA. The sample records about 220,000 clones, about nine tenths being singletons. The chain joins TRBV5-1 to TRBJ1-1; D call uncertain. The sequenced sample was peripheral blood. The receptor's source is a man aged 25-45 years who had recovered from COVID-19. The CDR3 DNA reads TGCGCCAGCAGCACCTTTTCAGTCACTGAAGCTTTCTTT. It encodes CASSTFSVTEAFF.